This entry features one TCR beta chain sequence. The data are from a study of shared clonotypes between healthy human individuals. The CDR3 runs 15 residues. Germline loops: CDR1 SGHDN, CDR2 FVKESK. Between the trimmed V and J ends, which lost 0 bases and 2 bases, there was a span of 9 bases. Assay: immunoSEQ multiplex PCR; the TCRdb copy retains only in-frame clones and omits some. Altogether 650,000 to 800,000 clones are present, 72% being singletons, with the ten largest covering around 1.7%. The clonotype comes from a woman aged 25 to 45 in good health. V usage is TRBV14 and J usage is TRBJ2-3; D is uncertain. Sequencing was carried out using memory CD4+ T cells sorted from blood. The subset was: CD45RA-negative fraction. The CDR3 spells CASSQDLSNTDTQYF. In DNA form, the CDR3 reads TGTGCCAGCAGCCAAGATCTGTCGAACACAGATACGCAGTATTTT.